The 10 T cell receptor beta chains reported below all come from one sample, sequenced in a study of blood T cell repertoires in COVID-19. The table came from immunoSEQ multiplex PCR; TCRdb's copy has only in-frame clones and leaves some out. The data contain about 150,000 clones, roughly 79% of them singletons. Sequences were obtained from peripheral blood. These receptors all come from a human donor with acute or convalescent COVID-19. The donor label of this sample is uncertain.

The V gene is TRBV30, the J gene TRBJ2-2; 8 bases align to TRBD2. V lost 3 bases, J lost 1 base, and 7 bases stayed unmatched. CDR3 size: 16 residues. The germline V gene encodes CDR1 GTSNPN and CDR2 SVGIG (reference sequence). The CDR3: CAWSPESGGNTGELFF. The CDR3 bases are TGTGCCTGGAGCCCGGAAAGCGGGGGGAACACCGGGGAGCTGTTTTTT. Supplemented by reference TRBV30 and TRBJ2-2, the full variable domain reads SQTIHQWPATLVQPVGSPLSLECTVEGTSNPNLYWYRQAAGRGLQLLFYSVGIGQISSEVPQNLSASRPQDRQFILSSKKLLLSDSGFYLCAWSPESGGNTGELFFGEGSRLTVL.

The rearrangement links TRBV5-4 to TRBJ2-7; 8 bases align to TRBD1. This CDR3 region has 15 residues. With 4 bases clipped from V and 6 bases from J, the junction kept 12 bases outside the gene matches. Germline values: CDR1 SGHNT, CDR2 YYREEE (reference sequence). DNA for the CDR3: TGTGCCAGCAGCCTAGGACAGGGCCTTCCTGGCGAGCAGTACTTC. This encodes CASSLGQGLPGEQYF.

This sequence joins TRBV5-1 and TRBJ2-3; 9 bases agree with TRBD2. Germline CDR1 reads SGHRS; CDR2 reads YFSETQ. Trimming at V came to 3 bases and at J to 3 bases, leaving 5 bases not matched to a gene. This CDR3 is 15 amino acids long. DNA for the CDR3: TGCGCCAGCAGCTCTAGCGGGGAGGGGACAGATACGCAGTATTTT. This gives the protein CASSSSGEGTDTQYF. The full variable domain, rest sourced from reference TRBV5-1 and TRBJ2-3, is KAGVTQTPRYLIKTRGQQVTLSCSPISGHRSVSWYQQTPGQGLQFLFEYFSETQRNKGNFPGRFSGRQFSNSRSEMNVSTLELGDSALYLCASSSSGEGTDTQYFGPGTRLTVL.

The chain carries TRBV18 and TRBJ2-3; D unresolved. V was clipped by 3 bases and J by 1 base, with 11 bases between them. Germline V gene sequence: CDR1 KGHSH, CDR2 LQKENI. The CDR3 spans 15 residues. Written as DNA, the CDR3 is TGTGCCAGCTCACCCCTCCAAGGAGGCACAGATACGCAGTATTTT. The encoded protein is CASSPLQGGTDTQYF.

V gene TRBV3-1 (or the pseudogene TRBV3-2) combines with J gene TRBJ1-4; D unclear. V was shortened by 1 base and J by 5 bases, with 5 bases between the two germline ends. The CDR3 totals 13 residues. Germline values: CDR1 LGHDT, CDR2 YNNKEL (reference sequence). This CDR3 is CASSQAGNEKLFF. The CDR3 DNA reads as TGTGCCAGCAGCCAAGCGGGGAATGAAAAACTGTTTTTT.

The table lists this clone with a few counts. The chain employs TRBV29-1 and TRBJ1-1; D unclear. This CDR3 is 15 amino acids long. Trimming left V 6 bases short and J 4 bases short, with 21 bases between. Germline CDR1 SQVTM, CDR2 ANQGSEA. This CDR3 reads CSVRIPQRGTTEAFF. The DNA of the CDR3 is TGCAGCGTGCGTATCCCCCAACGGGGAACCACTGAAGCTTTCTTT.

This sequence joins TRBV12-3 or TRBV12-4 and TRBJ1-2; the D gene is possibly TRBD1 (5 bases). This CDR3 is built from 13 residues. V was pared by 4 bases and J by 7 bases, with 13 bases between. The CDR3 sequence is CASSSTGSGGYTF. The CDR3 region has the DNA TGTGCCAGCAGTTCTACAGGTTCGGGTGGCTACACCTTC.

The genes are TRBV3-1 (or the pseudogene TRBV3-2) and TRBJ1-1; TRBD1 agrees at 7 bases. Trimming cost V 4 bases and J 5 bases; bases outside gene matches: 10. The CDR3 covers 15 residues. CDR1 LGHDT and CDR2 YNNKEL come from the germline V gene (reference sequence). The CDR3 reads CASSPTRQGGTEAFF. The CDR3 bases are TGTGCCAGCAGCCCTACTAGACAGGGTGGGACTGAAGCTTTCTTT.

In its sample, this clone was seen once. This chain connects TRBV3-1 (or the pseudogene TRBV3-2) to TRBJ1-3, with 7 bases that match TRBD1. This CDR3 has 15 amino acids. Germline V gene lookup returns CDR1 LGHDT and CDR2 YNNKEL (reference sequence). Trimming removed 2 bases from V and 4 bases from J; junction bases left unmatched: 5. The CDR3 loop is CASSQPTGTGNTIYF. Here the CDR3 DNA reads TGTGCCAGCAGCCAACCGACAGGGACGGGAAACACCATATATTTT.

This chain uses TRBV5-1 with TRBJ1-1; D ambiguous. The V end lost 2 bases, the J end lost 2 bases, and 7 bases lay between the germline ends. The CDR3 contains 13 residues. The germline CDR1 and CDR2 sequences are SGHRS and YFSETQ. The DNA of the CDR3 is TGCGCCAGCAGCTTAAGAGTAAACACTGAAGCTTTCTTT. Translated, it gives CASSLRVNTEAFF.